The 17 T cell receptor beta chains given below trace back to one sample, sequenced in a study of CD8+CD57+ T cells in acquired aplastic anemia. Both TCR beta VDJ combination and CDR3 sequence profiling were carried out. Genomic DNA was the template for this profiling. TCRdb ran MiXCR on the reads and lists one entry per CDR3 protein. The table has 400,000 to 450,000 distinct CDR3 sequences, approximately 70% seen once. Sequences were obtained from sorted CD4+, CD8+, or CD8+CD57+ T cells (not recorded which) from PBMCs. The receptor source for this set is a human donor in good health, serving as a control.

This chain uses TRBV2 with TRBJ1-1, with unresolved D. The length of the CDR3 is 13 residues. CDR1 and CDR2 (germline): SNHLY, FYNNEI. Trimming left V 10 bases short and J 6 bases short, with 18 bases between. The CDR3 sequence: CANMRFSGAEAFF. The CDR3, as DNA: TGTGCCAACATGCGTTTCTCTGGGGCTGAAGCTTTCTTT.

This chain uses TRBV19 with TRBJ2-2, with 9 bases identical to TRBD2. From germline, CDR1 is LNHDA and CDR2 SQIVND (reference sequence). The ends lost 6 bases at V and 3 bases at J; junction bases unmatched: 5. The CDR3 extends over 15 amino acids. The CDR3 sequence: CASRGIAGDTGELFF. The CDR3 DNA follows: TGTGCCAGTAGGGGAATAGCGGGGGACACCGGGGAGCTGTTTTTT.

Many counts were recorded for this clonotype. The V and J genes are TRBV12-3 or TRBV12-4 and TRBJ2-7; D perhaps matches TRBD2 (6 bases). CDR3 length: 13 amino acids. Trimming shortened V by 6 bases and J by 2 bases, and 11 bases separated the two germline ends. The CDR3 DNA follows: TGTGCCAGCAGCGCGGGGCAGCCCTACGAGCAGTACTTC. The encoded protein is CASSAGQPYEQYF.

Regarding this clonotype: An end of the junction does not agree with germline; a read error may underlie this. V and J are TRBV20-1 and TRBJ2-5; no reliable D call. The CDR3 has 15 residues. The V gene's germline CDR1 is DFQATT and CDR2 SNEGSKA (reference sequence). The CDR3 region has the DNA TGCAGTGCTCGAGACCCGGGTCTCGCGGAAGAGACCCAGTACTTC. Its translation is CSARDPGLAEETQYF.

This clonotype was picked up one time. The chain has TRBV19 and TRBJ1-5; 8 nucleotides align to TRBD1. V shed 7 bases and J 2 bases; nucleotides not matched to a gene: 10. The CDR3 totals 16 residues. Germline CDR1 reads LNHDA; CDR2 reads SQIVND (reference sequence). DNA for the CDR3: TGTGCCAGTAACCTGGACAGGGAGTACCGCAATCAGCCCCAGCATTTT. Protein: CASNLDREYRNQPQHF.

Points on this clonotype: The junction departs from germline at one end; a sequencing error may be responsible. J is TRBJ2-2 and V is TRBV29-1; D might be TRBD2 (5 bases). This CDR3 contains 13 residues. Germline V gene sequence: CDR1 SQVTM, CDR2 ANQGSEA. The CDR3 here is CSVGETTTGEMFF. CDR3 bases: TGCAGCGTTGGAGAAACCACAACCGGGGAGATGTTTTTT.

This sequence joins TRBV7-2 and TRBJ2-1; possible D gene TRBD2, 5 bases. Looked up from germline, CDR1 is SGHTA and CDR2 is FQGNSA. The CDR3 covers 16 residues. The germline V and J ends were trimmed by 5 bases and 9 bases, with 23 bases remaining between them. CDR3: CASSPTGVSPYFEQFF. CDR3 nucleotide sequence: TGTGCCAGCAGCCCGACCGGGGTCAGCCCGTACTTTGAGCAGTTCTTC.

As concerns this clonotype: A read error is likely, as this CDR3 ends without the conserved phenylalanine or tryptophan. It is unclear where the CDR3 begins or ends on the DNA, so no DNA is shown, and the CDR3 is as TCRdb lists it. V and J are TRBV20-1 and TRBJ1-5. The CDR3 comprises 8 residues, both ends counted. CDR1 DFQATT and CDR2 SNEGSKA come from the germline V gene (reference sequence). CDR3 sequence: CSSQGAIE.

About this clonotype: Without the conserved terminal phenylalanine or tryptophan, this CDR3 likely stems from a read error. Because the CDR3's place on the DNA is in doubt, the DNA is left out and the CDR3 is given as listed by TCRdb. The chain carries TRBV9 and TRBJ1-2. Germline values: CDR1 SGDLS, CDR2 YYNGEE. The CDR3 length is 14 residues, termini included. This CDR3 is CASSLAGEKVPIVL.

V gene TRBV7-8 combines with J gene TRBJ1-1; D is undetermined. CDR1 and CDR2 (germline): SGHVS, FQNEAQ. V lost 7 bases and J lost 1, with 13 bases in between. CDR3 length: 14 amino acids. CDR3 DNA: TGTGCCAGCAAAGACCATTATGCGAACACTGAAGCTTTCTTT. Residues: CASKDHYANTEAFF.

CDR3 nucleotide sequence: TGTGCCAGCAGCCGATGGATCGGACAGTACAATCAGCCCCAGCATTTT. Encoded protein: CASSRWIGQYNQPQHF. The chain links TRBV7-9 to TRBJ1-5; TRBD1 might be the D (6 bases). Trimming left V 5 bases short and J 3 bases short, with 17 bases between. This CDR3 spans 16 amino acids. CDR1 is SEHNR, CDR2 FQNEAQ, per germline (reference sequence).

This clonotype showed up just a few times. The chain employs TRBV27 and TRBJ1-4, with a possible D match to TRBD1 (5 bases). This CDR3 has 14 amino acids. Germline lookup yields CDR1 MNHEY and CDR2 SMNVEV (reference sequence). V gave up 7 bases and J gave up 3 bases, with 12 bases separating them. The CDR3 nucleotides are TGTGCCAGCAAATCAGGGCCGGCTAATGAAAAACTGTTTTTT. Protein product: CASKSGPANEKLFF.

This clonotype is a singleton in its sample. The rearrangement links TRBV13 to TRBJ1-1; D is ambiguous. Germline V gene lookup returns CDR1 PRHDT and CDR2 FYEKMQ (reference sequence). The CDR3 covers 16 residues. The V end lost 5 bases, the J end lost 4 bases, and 20 bases lay between the germline ends. The CDR3 sequence is CASSESRSGVGTEAFF. As DNA, the CDR3 is TGTGCCAGCAGCGAGTCGCGTTCAGGCGTGGGCACTGAAGCTTTCTTT.

This clonotype was seen repeatedly, ten times or more. V is TRBV4-1 and J is TRBJ2-6, with TRBD1 identical over 11 bases. Germline V gene data show CDR1 as MGHRA and CDR2 as YSYEKL. V trimming: 0 bases; J trimming: 0 bases; junction bases outside the gene matches: 1. The CDR3 consists of 18 residues. The CDR3: CASSQEGTGGSGANVLTF. In DNA form, the CDR3 reads TGCGCCAGCAGCCAAGAAGGGACAGGGGGCTCTGGGGCCAACGTCCTGACTTTC.

The chain joins TRBV12-3 or TRBV12-4 to TRBJ1-1, with a tentative D call TRBD1 (6 bases). V was clipped by 5 bases and J by 5 bases, with 12 bases between them. This CDR3 spans 13 amino acids. CDR3 in amino acids: CASSDDRRTEAFF. The CDR3 nucleotides are TGTGCCAGCAGTGACGACAGGAGAACTGAAGCTTTCTTT.

The gene calls are TRBV2 and TRBJ1-2, with D perhaps TRBD1 (5 bases). V was pared by 6 bases and J by 6 bases, with 14 bases between. CDR1 is SNHLY and CDR2 is FYNNEI in the germline V gene. The CDR3 totals 13 residues. CDR3 sequence reads: CASRGEGADGYTF. CDR3 in DNA: TGTGCCAGCAGGGGCGAAGGGGCGGATGGCTACACCTTC. The whole variable domain, filled in from reference TRBV2 and TRBJ1-2, reads EPEVTQTPSHQVTQMGQEVILRCVPISNHLYFYWYRQILGQKVEFLVSFYNNEISEKSEIFDDQFSVERPDGSNFTLKIRSTKLEDSAMYFCASRGEGADGYTFGSGTRLTVV.

With respect to this clonotype: The junction shows a germline mismatch at one end, possibly a read error. The rearrangement links TRBV15 to TRBJ1-1; TRBD1 might be the D (5 bases). Germline V gene sequence: CDR1 LNHNV, CDR2 YYDKDF (reference sequence). CDR3 length equals 14 residues. The CDR3 loop is CASSWGKGDTEAFF. CDR3 nucleotides: TGCGCCAGCAGCTGGGGCAAAGGAGACACTGAAGCTTTCTTT.